This T cell receptor beta chain was identified during a study of long-term antiretroviral therapy in people with HIV. A remark on this clone: Its antigen is as yet unknown.

This CDR3 comprises 13 residues. Trimming pared 6 bases from V and 6 bases from J, leaving 15 bases between. Germline V gene lookup returns CDR1 MNHEY and CDR2 SVGAGI. Investigators performed immunoSEQ version v3.0 at survey level. Sequencing was performed with immunoSEQ multiplex PCR; in TCRdb, only in-frame clones are kept and a portion is missing. Among roughly 12,000 clones, around 79% were seen once, and the ten largest hold around 10%. Whole-study findings and limits: The study collected no data on ART adherence, viral resistance or therapy changes.

The TCR comes from a woman aged 40-49 years with HIV. The genes are TRBV6-5 and TRBJ2-7, with D tentatively TRBD1 (6 bases). The source was unsorted PBMCs, collected 0.8 years before starting antiretroviral therapy. CDR3 residues: CASRAGVGGEQYF. The CDR3 DNA reads as TGTGCCAGCAGAGCCGGGGTAGGGGGCGAGCAGTACTTC.